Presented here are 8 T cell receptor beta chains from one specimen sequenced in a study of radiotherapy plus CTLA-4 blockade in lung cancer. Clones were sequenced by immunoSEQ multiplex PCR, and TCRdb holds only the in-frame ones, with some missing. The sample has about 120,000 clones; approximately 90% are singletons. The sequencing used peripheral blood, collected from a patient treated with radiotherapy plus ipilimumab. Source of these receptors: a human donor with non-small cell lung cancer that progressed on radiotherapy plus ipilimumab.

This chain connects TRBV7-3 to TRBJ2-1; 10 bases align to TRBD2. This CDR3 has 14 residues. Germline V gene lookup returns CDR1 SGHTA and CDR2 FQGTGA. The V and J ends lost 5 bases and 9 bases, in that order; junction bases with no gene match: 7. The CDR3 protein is CASSGALAGGEQFF. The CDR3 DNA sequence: TGTGCCAGCAGCGGCGCGTTAGCGGGAGGTGAGCAGTTCTTC.

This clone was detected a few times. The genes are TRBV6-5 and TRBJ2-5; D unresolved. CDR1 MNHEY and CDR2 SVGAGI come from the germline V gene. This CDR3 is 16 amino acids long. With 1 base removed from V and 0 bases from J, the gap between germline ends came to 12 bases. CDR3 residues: CASSYYSVWDQETQYF. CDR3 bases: TGTGCCAGCAGTTACTACAGCGTTTGGGACCAAGAGACCCAGTACTTC.

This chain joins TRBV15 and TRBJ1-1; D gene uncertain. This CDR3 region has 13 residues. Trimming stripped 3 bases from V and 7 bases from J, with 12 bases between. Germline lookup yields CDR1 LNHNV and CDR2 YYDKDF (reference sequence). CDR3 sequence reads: CATSSSRLSEAFF. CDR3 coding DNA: TGTGCCACCAGCAGCAGTCGGCTCAGTGAAGCTTTCTTT.

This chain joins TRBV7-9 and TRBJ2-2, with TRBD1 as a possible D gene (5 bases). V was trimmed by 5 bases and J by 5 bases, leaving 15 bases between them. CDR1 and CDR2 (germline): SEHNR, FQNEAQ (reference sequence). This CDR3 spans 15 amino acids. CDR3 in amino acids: CASSQITGSTGELFF. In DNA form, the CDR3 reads TGTGCCAGCAGCCAAATTACAGGATCAACCGGGGAGCTGTTTTTT.

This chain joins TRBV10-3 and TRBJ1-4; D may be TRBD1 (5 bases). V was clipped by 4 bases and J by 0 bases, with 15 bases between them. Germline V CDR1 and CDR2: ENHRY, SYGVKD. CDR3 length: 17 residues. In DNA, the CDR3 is TGTGCCATCAGTGGTGGGGCCCGTCGAGCAACTAATGAAAAACTGTTTTTT. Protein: CAISGGARRATNEKLFF.

The CDR3 loop reads CASNSGRGYTF. CDR3 nucleotide sequence: TGTGCCAGCAATAGTGGTCGAGGCTACACCTTC. The chain is built from TRBV6-1 and TRBJ1-2; D unclear. Germline assignment: CDR1 MNHNS and CDR2 SASEGT. V was trimmed by 7 bases and J by 8 bases, leaving 11 bases between them. The CDR3 totals 11 residues.

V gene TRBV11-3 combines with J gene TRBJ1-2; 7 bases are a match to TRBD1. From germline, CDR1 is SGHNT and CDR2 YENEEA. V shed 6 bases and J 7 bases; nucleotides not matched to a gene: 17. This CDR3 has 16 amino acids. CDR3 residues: CASSHPREGGAVGYTF. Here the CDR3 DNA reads TGTGCCAGCAGTCACCCTAGGGAAGGGGGCGCGGTTGGCTACACCTTC.

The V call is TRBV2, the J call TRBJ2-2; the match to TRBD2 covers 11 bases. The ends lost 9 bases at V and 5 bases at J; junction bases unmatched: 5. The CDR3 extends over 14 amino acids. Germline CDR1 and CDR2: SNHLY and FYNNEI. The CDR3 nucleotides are TGTGCCAGACTAGCGGGAGACGAGACCGGGGAGCTGTTTTTT. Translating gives CARLAGDETGELFF.